This T cell receptor beta chain was identified during a study of shared clonotypes between healthy human individuals. TCRdb keeps only in-frame clones here, not all; method: immunoSEQ multiplex PCR. The sample has 850,000 to 1,100,000 clones; 60% to 85% are singletons. A word on this clone: The antigen remains undetermined. A much bigger clone sits one base away, suggesting this may be a read error. The same CDR3 can be traced to other DNA sequences in this sample.

General study results and limits: An effect of sequencing depth on clonotype sharing among donors was expected.

This CDR3 has 11 residues. CDR1 and CDR2 from the germline V gene are SQVTM and ANQGSEA. This chain connects TRBV29-1 to TRBJ1-3, with D uncertain. This TCR was sampled from a man between 18 and 35 years old in good health. Some clones in this sample may be carry-over from other donors' samples. Sequencing was done on a sample of memory CD4+ T cells from PBMCs. The subset was: CD45RA-negative fraction. The CDR3 sequence is CSVENGNTIYF. CDR3 nucleotide sequence: TGTAGCGTTGAGAACGGAAACACCATATATTTT.